Following are 32 T cell receptor beta chains from one sample sequenced in a study of T-cell reconstitution after alpha-beta-depleted transplantation in children. Unique molecular identifiers were used to barcode this TCRbeta library. TCRdb re-derived calls from the PCR reads in MiXCR, one entry per CDR3 protein. There are around 440,000 distinct CDR3 sequences in the sample; 10% occur only once, and approximately 2% lies in the top ten. The specimen was PBMCs, collected before TCRalphabeta/CD19-depleted stem cell transplant. These receptors were taken from a child aged 2 to 10 with inherited bone marrow failure, due to receive a stem cell transplant.

This clonotype occurred many times. This chain connects TRBV28 to TRBJ1-4; 8 nucleotides match TRBD1. This CDR3 region has 14 residues. The V gene's germline CDR1 is MDHEN and CDR2 SYDVKM. V lost 4 bases to trimming and J lost 3 bases; unmatched junction nucleotides: 1. The CDR3 reads CASSSGQANEKLFF. The DNA of the CDR3 is TGTGCCAGCAGTTCGGGACAGGCTAATGAAAAACTGTTTTTT.

This clonotype was detected ten times or more. This chain links TRBV9 with TRBJ2-5; D possibly corresponds to TRBD1 (6 bases). The CDR3 sequence is 13 residues long. Germline-derived CDR1 and CDR2 are SGDLS and YYNGEE. Trimming stripped 0 bases from V and 5 bases from J, with 8 bases between. The CDR3 region has the DNA TGTGCCAGCAGCGTAGGGGGGCACGAGACCCAGTACTTC. Protein sequence: CASSVGGHETQYF.

This clonotype was recorded at least ten times. The rearrangement uses TRBV27 and TRBJ1-1; D is perhaps TRBD1 (6 bases). Trimming cost V 7 bases and J 4 bases, with 22 bases left between them. CDR1 is MNHEY and CDR2 is SMNVEV in the germline V gene (reference sequence). The CDR3 has 16 amino acids. The DNA for the CDR3 is TGTGCCAGCATGGGGTTTGGGGGGGGCATGGGCACTGAAGCTTTCTTT. Encoded protein: CASMGFGGGMGTEAFF.

V usage is TRBV7-9 and J usage is TRBJ2-3; TRBD1 or TRBD2 may be the D gene (5 bases each). The CDR3 is made up of 15 amino acids. Trimming removed 0 bases at V and 5 bases at J, with 12 bases between. CDR1 and CDR2 (germline): SEHNR, FQNEAQ (reference sequence). As DNA, the CDR3 is TGTGCCAGCAGCTTAGCGAGGGGAACCGGAGATACGCAGTATTTT. It encodes CASSLARGTGDTQYF.

The genes are TRBV12-3 or TRBV12-4 and TRBJ1-4; possible D gene TRBD1, 5 bases. The V end lost 5 bases, the J end lost 0 bases, and 16 bases lay between the germline ends. The CDR3 has 17 residues. The CDR3 is CASSQLGRAATNEKLFF. The CDR3 DNA is TGTGCCAGCAGTCAGTTGGGACGTGCTGCAACTAATGAAAAACTGTTTTTT.

This clonotype has at least ten counts. This chain connects TRBV10-2 to TRBJ2-7; 7 bases are a match to TRBD2. Germline CDR1 reads WSHSY; CDR2 reads SAAADI. Germline trimming cut 2 bases from V and 3 bases from J; bases unmatched to any gene: 10. The CDR3 sequence is 16 residues long. CDR3 in amino acids: CASSETATSFRYEQYF. In nucleotides, the CDR3 is TGCGCCAGCAGTGAGACCGCGACTAGCTTCCGCTACGAGCAGTACTTC.

This clonotype was counted many times. The chain combines TRBV5-1 with TRBJ2-1, with TRBD2 identical over 7 bases. The J segment lost 0 bases and the V segment lost 3 bases, leaving 12 bases of the junction unmatched. There are 18 residues in the CDR3. Germline lookup yields CDR1 SGHRS and CDR2 YFSETQ. The CDR3, as DNA: TGCGCCAGCAGCTCCGGGGCCCCCCTAGCGGTCTCCTACAATGAGCAGTTCTTC. Translating gives CASSSGAPLAVSYNEQFF.

Many counts were recorded for this clonotype. The V and J genes are TRBV7-9 and TRBJ2-1; a possible D gene is TRBD2 (6 bases). CDR3 size: 17 residues. Germline V CDR1 and CDR2: SEHNR, FQNEAQ (reference sequence). The germline V and J ends were trimmed by 3 bases and 0 bases, with 15 bases remaining between them. In DNA form, the CDR3 reads TGTGCCAGCAGCTTCAAGCTAGCGCTCAGCTCCTACAATGAGCAGTTCTTC. This encodes CASSFKLALSSYNEQFF.

This clonotype was detected many times. The chain joins TRBV27 to TRBJ2-7; no reliable D call. CDR3 size: 14 residues. V was pared by 7 bases and J by 0 bases, with 13 bases between. Germline lookup yields CDR1 MNHEY and CDR2 SMNVEV (reference sequence). The CDR3 bases are TGTGCCAGCAAGGCAATCGGGCTCTCCTACGAGCAGTACTTC. Protein: CASKAIGLSYEQYF.

Of note for this clonotype: This may be a read error, as it is one base from a much larger clone. The chain has TRBV6-2 or TRBV6-3 and TRBJ2-3, with 12 bases that match TRBD2. There are 20 residues in the CDR3. The V segment lost 4 bases and the J segment 7 bases; nucleotides outside the gene matches: 21. Germline V CDR1 and CDR2: MNHEY, SVGEGT. The CDR3 region has the DNA TGTGCCAGCAGTTCGGATGGACTAGCGGGGAAGGCAGGTAGGCCACATACGCAGTATTTT. It encodes CASSSDGLAGKAGRPHTQYF.

This clonotype was seen many times. The J gene is TRBJ1-2, the V gene TRBV7-9; unclear D gene. This CDR3 contains 13 residues. Per germline, CDR1 SEHNR and CDR2 FQNEAQ (reference sequence). Trimming left V 4 bases short and J 4 bases short, with 10 bases between. The CDR3 here is CASSSGVLYGYTF. As DNA, the CDR3 is TGTGCCAGCAGCTCCGGGGTCCTCTATGGCTACACCTTC. Full variable domain (remainder filled in from reference TRBV7-9 and TRBJ1-2): DTGVSQNPRHKITKRGQNVTFRCDPISEHNRLYWYRQTLGQGPEFLTYFQNEAQLEKSRLLSDRFSAERPKGSFSTLEIQRTEQGDSAMYLCASSSGVLYGYTFGSGTRLTVV.

Ten or more counts support this clonotype. This chain uses TRBV21-1 with TRBJ2-5; TRBD2, the table's D call, was not compared with the DNA. TRBV21-1 is a listed pseudogene. The CDR3 sequence is 15 residues long. The CDR3 DNA reads TGTGCCAGCATACGGACTAGCGGGAACCAAGAGACCCAGTACTTC. Residues: CASIRTSGNQETQYF.

This clonotype was recorded many times. V is TRBV27 and J is TRBJ2-3, with D perhaps TRBD1 or TRBD2 (5 bases each). Per germline, CDR1 MNHEY and CDR2 SMNVEV (reference sequence). This CDR3 is 14 amino acids long. V was pared by 2 bases and J by 6 bases, with 12 bases between. The CDR3 here is CASSLIPGTDTQYF. CDR3 DNA sequence: TGTGCCAGCAGTTTAATCCCAGGGACGGATACGCAGTATTTT.

This chain joins TRBV5-4 and TRBJ1-1; TRBD1 aligns across 8 bases. V dropped 3 bases and J dropped 7; count of bases not matched to a gene: 5. CDR3 length: 13 amino acids. The germline gives CDR1 SGHNT, CDR2 YYREEE (reference sequence). This chain's CDR3 is CASSSGQEDEAFF. CDR3 DNA sequence: TGTGCCAGCAGCTCGGGACAGGAAGATGAAGCTTTCTTT.

This clonotype was detected ten times or more. This chain connects TRBV7-9 to TRBJ2-7; possibly TRBD1 for D (6 bases). V gave up 5 bases and J gave up 6 bases, with 17 bases separating them. This CDR3 is 14 amino acids long. CDR1 SEHNR and CDR2 FQNEAQ come from the germline V gene (reference sequence). The CDR3 DNA sequence: TGTGCCAGCAGCCTAATGACAGGTTCGACCGAGCAGTACTTC. Protein product: CASSLMTGSTEQYF.

This clonotype came up many times. A single base separates this from a much larger clone, so it may be a read error. This chain uses TRBV6-2 or TRBV6-3 with TRBJ2-5, with D uncertain. The CDR3 totals 11 residues. V was cut by 6 bases and J by 0 bases, with 2 bases left in between. CDR1 is MNHEY and CDR2 is SVGEGT in the germline V gene. CDR3 nucleotides: TGTGCCAGCAGCAACCAAGAGACCCAGTACTTC. Its protein product is CASSNQETQYF.

At least ten counts were recorded for this clonotype. The V and J genes are TRBV29-1 and TRBJ2-7, with a possible D match to TRBD2 (5 bases). Trimming cost V 3 bases and J 6 bases, with 9 bases left between them. The CDR3 has 11 amino acids. The germline gives CDR1 SQVTM, CDR2 ANQGSEA. The chain's CDR3 is CSVDSGLEQYF. CDR3 DNA sequence: TGCAGCGTTGACAGCGGTCTCGAGCAGTACTTC.

This clonotype was seen a few times. This rearrangement joins TRBV6-2 or TRBV6-3 to TRBJ2-1; 13 positions agree with TRBD2. CDR1 and CDR2 from the germline V gene are MNHEY and SVGEGT. The CDR3 is made up of 19 amino acids. Trimming cost V 5 bases and J 2 bases; bases outside gene matches: 12. CDR3 protein: CASSPLPRTSGSPYNEQFF. The CDR3 bases are TGTGCCAGCAGTCCCTTGCCCCGGACTAGCGGGAGCCCCTACAATGAGCAGTTCTTC.

This clonotype was picked up many times. The V call is TRBV6-2 or TRBV6-3, the J call TRBJ2-1; 13 bases agree with TRBD2. Germline-derived CDR1 and CDR2 are MNHEY and SVGEGT. Trimming removed 4 bases from V and 2 bases from J; junction bases left unmatched: 5. The CDR3 runs to 17 residues. In nucleotides, the CDR3 is TGTGCCAGCAGTTCCCGGACTAGCGGGAGACCCTACAATGAGCAGTTCTTC. It yields the protein CASSSRTSGRPYNEQFF.

This rearrangement joins TRBV10-3 to TRBJ2-2; D may be TRBD1 (6 bases). The V gene's germline CDR1 is ENHRY and CDR2 SYGVKD. The CDR3 is 15 residues long. V was cut by 5 bases and J by 7 bases, with 17 bases left in between. The chain's CDR3 is CAISRQAGTIGELFF. The CDR3 DNA follows: TGTGCCATCAGTCGACAGGCAGGAACAATCGGGGAGCTGTTTTTT.

Many counts were recorded for this clonotype. The chain links TRBV11-3 to TRBJ2-2; 7 bases match TRBD1. Germline values: CDR1 SGHNT, CDR2 YENEEA. V trimming: 3 bases; J trimming: 5 bases; junction bases outside the gene matches: 3. The CDR3 is 14 amino acids. The CDR3 bases are TGTGCCAGCAGCTTGAGGGGGCAGACCGGGGAGCTGTTTTTT. This gives the protein CASSLRGQTGELFF.

The gene calls are TRBV18 and TRBJ2-2, with D perhaps matching TRBD1 (5 bases). The germline V gene encodes CDR1 KGHSH and CDR2 LQKENI. V gave up 1 base and J gave up 0 bases, with 9 bases separating them. This CDR3 has 16 amino acids. CDR3 DNA: TGTGCCAGCTCACCACTTGGGGCCGCGAACACCGGGGAGCTGTTTTTT. As protein: CASSPLGAANTGELFF.

This clonotype was observed many times. The V call is TRBV20-1, the J call TRBJ2-7, with TRBD2 identical over 10 bases. Germline CDR1 DFQATT, CDR2 SNEGSKA (reference sequence). CDR3 length equals 16 residues. The junction had 16 bases not matched to a gene; V was cut back by 6 bases and J by 5 bases. CDR3 residues: CSARRPTSGVGDEQYF. The CDR3 nucleotides read TGCAGTGCCCGACGCCCCACTAGCGGGGTTGGGGACGAGCAGTACTTC.

Many counts were recorded for this clonotype. The chain recombines TRBV5-6 with TRBJ2-1; D not certain. V shed 0 bases and J shed 3 bases, with 13 bases lying between them. Germline values: CDR1 SGHDT, CDR2 YYEEEE. The CDR3 runs to 16 residues. The CDR3 region is CASSLAPGRIYNEQFF. DNA for the CDR3: TGTGCCAGCAGCTTGGCCCCAGGACGGATCTACAATGAGCAGTTCTTC.

This sequence joins TRBV10-3 and TRBJ2-6, with TRBD2 as a possible D gene (6 bases). The CDR3 totals 19 residues. V was cut by 5 bases and J by 0 bases, with 20 bases left in between. Germline V CDR1 and CDR2: ENHRY, SYGVKD. The CDR3 region has the DNA TGTGCCATCAGTTTGAGGGGAGGACGAAGCCTCTCTGGGGCCAACGTCCTGACTTTC. Protein sequence: CAISLRGGRSLSGANVLTF.

This clonotype was picked up many times. The DNA for the CDR3 is TGTGCCAGCAGTCCCACAGGGCAAGGTTCACCCCTCCACTTT. This gives the protein CASSPTGQGSPLHF. The V gene is TRBV7-2, the J gene TRBJ1-6; possible D gene TRBD1, 6 bases. CDR3 length: 14 amino acids. Germline V lookup: CDR1 SGHTA, CDR2 FQGNSA. V was clipped by 6 bases and J by 9 bases, with 15 bases between them.

There are a few counts of this clonotype. CDR3 region: CASSSSQRRLQETQYF. In DNA, the CDR3 is TGTGCCAGCAGTTCGTCCCAGCGGCGTCTACAAGAGACCCAGTACTTC. The chain combines TRBV6-5 with TRBJ2-5; maybe TRBD2 (5 bases). V was clipped by 4 bases and J by 2 bases, with 17 bases between them. The CDR3 runs 16 residues. Germline assignment: CDR1 MNHEY and CDR2 SVGAGI.

This clonotype came up many times. The chain carries TRBV27 and TRBJ2-7, with 11 bases matching TRBD1. J lost 5 bases, V lost 4 bases, and 10 bases had no gene match. This CDR3 is built from 16 residues. CDR1 and CDR2 (germline): MNHEY, SMNVEV (reference sequence). The chain's CDR3 is CASSSMWGTGGDEQYF. As DNA, the CDR3 is TGTGCCAGCAGTTCAATGTGGGGGACAGGGGGGGACGAGCAGTACTTC.

This clonotype was observed a handful of times. The gene calls are TRBV12-3 or TRBV12-4 and TRBJ1-1; D not resolved. Trimming cost V 5 bases and J 5 bases, with 12 bases left between them. The CDR3 totals 13 residues. CDR3 nucleotide sequence: TGTGCCAGCAGTCAACAGTCAGCGACTGAAGCTTTCTTT. Its translation: CASSQQSATEAFF.

This clonotype was observed at least ten times. The rearrangement joins TRBV28 to TRBJ2-1; TRBD1 is a possible D gene (5 bases). V dropped 10 bases and J dropped 2 bases, with 18 bases sitting between them. CDR1 and CDR2 (germline): MDHEN, SYDVKM. The CDR3 is 15 amino acids. The CDR3 bases are TGTGCCACGCAAAAGGACATCGCCGCCTACAATGAGCAGTTCTTC. Encoded protein: CATQKDIAAYNEQFF.

In its sample, this clonotype was seen a few times. The chain carries TRBV29-1 and TRBJ1-5; D unclear. Trimming took 3 bases from V and 0 from J, leaving 6 bases between them. This CDR3 is built from 13 residues. Germline V gene sequence: CDR1 SQVTM, CDR2 ANQGSEA. The CDR3 DNA reads TGCAGCGTTGATGCCTATAGCAATCAGCCCCAGCATTTT. It is translated as CSVDAYSNQPQHF. The full variable domain, its missing parts supplied by reference TRBV29-1 and TRBJ1-5, is SAVISQKPSRDICQRGTSLTIQCQVDSQVTMMFWYRQQPGQSLTLIATANQGSEATYESGFVIDKFPISRPNLTFSTLTVSNMSPEDSSIYLCSVDAYSNQPQHFGDGTRLSIL.

This clonotype was seen many times. The V and J genes are TRBV12-3 or TRBV12-4 and TRBJ2-7; D possibly uses TRBD1 or TRBD2 (5 bases each). The CDR3 is made up of 13 amino acids. V lost 7 bases, J lost 3 bases, and 13 bases lay in between. The CDR3: CASTPGPLYEQYF. The CDR3 region has the DNA TGTGCCAGCACCCCGGGACCCCTCTACGAGCAGTACTTC.